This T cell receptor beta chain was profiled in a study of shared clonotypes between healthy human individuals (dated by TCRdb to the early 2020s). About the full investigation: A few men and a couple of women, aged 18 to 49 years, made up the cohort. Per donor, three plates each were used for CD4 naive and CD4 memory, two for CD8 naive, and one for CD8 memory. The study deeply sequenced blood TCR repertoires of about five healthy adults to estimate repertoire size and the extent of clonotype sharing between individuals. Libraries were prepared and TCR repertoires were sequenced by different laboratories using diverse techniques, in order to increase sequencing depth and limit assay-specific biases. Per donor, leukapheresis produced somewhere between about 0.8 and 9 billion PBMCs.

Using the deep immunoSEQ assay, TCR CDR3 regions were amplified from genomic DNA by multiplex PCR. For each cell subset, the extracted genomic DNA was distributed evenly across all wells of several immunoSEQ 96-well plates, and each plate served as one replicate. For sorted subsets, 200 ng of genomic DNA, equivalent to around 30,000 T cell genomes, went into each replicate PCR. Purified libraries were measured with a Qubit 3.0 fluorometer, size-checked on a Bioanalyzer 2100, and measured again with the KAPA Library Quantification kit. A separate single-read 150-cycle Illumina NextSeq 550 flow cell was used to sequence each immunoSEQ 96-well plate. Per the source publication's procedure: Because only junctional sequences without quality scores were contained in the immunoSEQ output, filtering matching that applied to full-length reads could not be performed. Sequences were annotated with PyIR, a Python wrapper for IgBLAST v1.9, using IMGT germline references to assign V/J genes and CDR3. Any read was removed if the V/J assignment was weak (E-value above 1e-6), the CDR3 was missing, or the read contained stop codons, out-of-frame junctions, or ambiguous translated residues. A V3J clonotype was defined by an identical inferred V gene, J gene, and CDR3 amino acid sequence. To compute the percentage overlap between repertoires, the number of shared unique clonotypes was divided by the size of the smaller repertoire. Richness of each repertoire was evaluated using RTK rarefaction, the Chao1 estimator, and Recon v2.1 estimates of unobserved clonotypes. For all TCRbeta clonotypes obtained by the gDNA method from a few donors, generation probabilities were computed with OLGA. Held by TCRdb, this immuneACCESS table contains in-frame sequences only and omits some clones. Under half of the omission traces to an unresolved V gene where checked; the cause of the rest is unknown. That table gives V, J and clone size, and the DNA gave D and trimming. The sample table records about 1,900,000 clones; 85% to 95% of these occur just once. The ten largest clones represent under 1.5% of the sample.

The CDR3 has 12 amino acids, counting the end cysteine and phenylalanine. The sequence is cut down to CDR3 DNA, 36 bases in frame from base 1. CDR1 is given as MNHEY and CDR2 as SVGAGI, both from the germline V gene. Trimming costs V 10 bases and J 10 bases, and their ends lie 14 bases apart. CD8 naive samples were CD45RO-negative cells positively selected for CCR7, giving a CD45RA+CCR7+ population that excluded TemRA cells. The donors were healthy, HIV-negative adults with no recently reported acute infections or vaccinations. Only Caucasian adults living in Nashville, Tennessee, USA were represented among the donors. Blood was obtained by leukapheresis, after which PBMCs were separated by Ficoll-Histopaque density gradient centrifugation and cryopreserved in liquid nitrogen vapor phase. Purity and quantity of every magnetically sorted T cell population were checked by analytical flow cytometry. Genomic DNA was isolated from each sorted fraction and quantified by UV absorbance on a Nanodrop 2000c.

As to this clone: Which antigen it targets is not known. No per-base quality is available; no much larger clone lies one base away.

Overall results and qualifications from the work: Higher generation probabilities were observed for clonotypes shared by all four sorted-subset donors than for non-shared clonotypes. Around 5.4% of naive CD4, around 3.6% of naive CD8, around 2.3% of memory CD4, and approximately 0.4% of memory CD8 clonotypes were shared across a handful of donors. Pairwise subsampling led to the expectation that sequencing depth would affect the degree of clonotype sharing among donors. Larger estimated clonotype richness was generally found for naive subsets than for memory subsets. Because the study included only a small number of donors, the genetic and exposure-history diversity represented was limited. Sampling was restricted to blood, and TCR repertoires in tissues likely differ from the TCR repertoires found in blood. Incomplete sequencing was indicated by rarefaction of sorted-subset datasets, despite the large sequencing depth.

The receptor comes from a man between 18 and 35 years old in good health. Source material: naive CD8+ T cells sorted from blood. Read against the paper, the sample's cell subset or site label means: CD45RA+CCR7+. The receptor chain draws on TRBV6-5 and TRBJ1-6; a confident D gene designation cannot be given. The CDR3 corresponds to CAIGPPESPLHF. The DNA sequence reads TGTGCCATCGGGCCCCCTGAATCACCCCTCCACTTT.